Shown below are 32 T cell receptor beta chains from a single sample sequenced in a study of identifying expanded T cells in peripheral blood. The method was immunoSEQ multiplex PCR; TCRdb's version includes in-frame clones alone and lacks a portion of them. The sample yields more than 65,000 clones, approximately 91% seen once. Sequencing used blood. These receptors were taken from a person aged 18 to 75 in good health.

This clone was seen once. The chain has TRBV27 and TRBJ2-7; perhaps TRBD1 as D (5 bases). Germline V gene sequence: CDR1 MNHEY, CDR2 SMNVEV (reference sequence). The CDR3 covers 14 residues. Trimming removed 8 bases at V and 0 bases at J, with 14 bases between. The CDR3 sequence: CASRNRTNSYEQYF. In DNA, the CDR3 is TGTGCCAGCCGTAACAGGACCAACTCCTACGAGCAGTACTTC.

The rearrangement links TRBV5-8 to TRBJ2-1; weak D call: TRBD2 (5 bases). V lost 2 bases, J lost 9 bases, and 18 bases lay in between. The CDR3 covers 15 residues. Germline CDR1 and CDR2: SGHTS and YDEGEE. CDR3 sequence: CASSFITSIFTEQFF. As DNA, the CDR3 is TGTGCCAGCAGCTTCATCACTAGTATCTTCACTGAGCAGTTCTTC.

The CDR3 nucleotides read TGTGCCAGCAGTTTATCTTGGGGTTTCTCCTACGAGCAGTACTTC. As protein: CASSLSWGFSYEQYF. The gene calls are TRBV27 and TRBJ2-7; D gene ambiguous. Germline V gene data show CDR1 as MNHEY and CDR2 as SMNVEV (reference sequence). There are 15 residues in the CDR3. V shed 0 bases and J shed 0 bases, with 9 bases lying between them.

V is TRBV5-1 and J is TRBJ1-1; maybe TRBD1 (6 bases). Trimming left V 5 bases short and J 6 bases short, with 17 bases between. Germline-derived CDR1 and CDR2 are SGHRS and YFSETQ. The CDR3 length is 14 residues. CDR3 sequence reads: CASSPQPGQPEAFF. The DNA of the CDR3 is TGCGCCAGCAGTCCCCAACCTGGACAGCCTGAAGCTTTCTTT.

The rearrangement links TRBV7-9 to TRBJ2-6; 9 bases agree with TRBD1. Germline loops: CDR1 SEHNR, CDR2 FQNEAQ (reference sequence). V lost 2 bases and J lost 0; bases outside the gene matches: 8. The CDR3 runs to 19 residues. CDR3 in amino acids: CASSLRWDRERSGANVLTF. DNA for the CDR3: TGTGCCAGCAGCTTACGTTGGGACAGGGAACGCTCTGGGGCCAACGTCCTGACTTTC. Filled out from reference TRBV7-9 and TRBJ2-6, the complete variable domain reads DTGVSQNPRHKITKRGQNVTFRCDPISEHNRLYWYRQTLGQGPEFLTYFQNEAQLEKSRLLSDRFSAERPKGSFSTLEIQRTEQGDSAMYLCASSLRWDRERSGANVLTFGAGSRLTVL.

V is TRBV9 and J is TRBJ2-1; TRBD2 agrees at 9 bases. Looked up from germline, CDR1 is SGDLS and CDR2 is YYNGEE. V lost 5 bases and J lost 4; bases outside the gene matches: 4. The CDR3 consists of 14 residues. The DNA of the CDR3 is TGTGCCAGCAGTCAGACTAGCGGATACAATGAGCAGTTCTTC. As protein: CASSQTSGYNEQFF.

J is TRBJ1-1 and V is TRBV5-1, with 8 bases identical to TRBD1. V shed 2 bases and J 3 bases; nucleotides not matched to a gene: 6. CDR1 is SGHRS, CDR2 YFSETQ, per germline. The CDR3 has 15 amino acids. CDR3 amino acids: CASSFYTGGYTEAFF. CDR3 bases: TGCGCCAGCAGCTTTTACACAGGGGGGTACACTGAAGCTTTCTTT.

This chain links TRBV6-5 with TRBJ1-1; D uncertain. Between the trimmed V and J ends, which lost 5 bases and 7 bases, there was a span of 11 bases. The CDR3 is 12 residues long. Germline CDR1 and CDR2: MNHEY and SVGAGI. The CDR3 DNA follows: TGTGCCAGCAGTCTCCTGCGTAGTGAAGCTTTCTTT. As protein: CASSLLRSEAFF.

This rearrangement joins TRBV7-2 to TRBJ2-2, with D possibly matching TRBD2 (5 bases). There are 16 residues in the CDR3. Germline-derived CDR1 and CDR2 are SGHTA and FQGNSA. Trimming left V 1 base short and J 1 base short, with 10 bases between. CDR3 in DNA: TGTGCCAGCAGCTTAGGAGGGCTCGGGAACACCGGGGAGCTGTTTTTT. It yields the protein CASSLGGLGNTGELFF.

In this sample, this clone turned up once. V gene TRBV7-8 combines with J gene TRBJ2-5; TRBD1 aligns across 9 bases. The germline CDR1 and CDR2 sequences are SGHVS and FQNEAQ. The CDR3 covers 15 residues. J gave up 4 bases and V 3 bases, and 6 bases lay outside the gene matches. The CDR3 DNA follows: TGTGCCAGCAGCTTGCCGGGACAGGGCGTAGAGACCCAGTACTTC. It translates to CASSLPGQGVETQYF.

This clone turned up a few times. This chain joins TRBV6-4 and TRBJ1-1; 7 bases agree with TRBD1. The CDR3 runs to 14 residues. In germline, CDR1 is MRHNA, CDR2 SNTAGT. V shed 4 bases and J 5 bases; nucleotides not matched to a gene: 7. CDR3 nucleotides: TGTGCCAGCAGTGTTCAGGGGGAAAGGACTGAAGCTTTCTTT. This gives the protein CASSVQGERTEAFF.

The chain joins TRBV4-3 to TRBJ2-4; D might be TRBD1 (5 bases). CDR1 is LGHNA and CDR2 is YSLEER in the germline V gene. The CDR3 totals 15 residues. With 0 bases removed from V and 12 bases from J, the gap between germline ends came to 18 bases. For the CDR3, the DNA is TGCGCCAGCAGCCAAGAGGGGTCAGGGCTTGGAAATCAGTACTTC. As protein: CASSQEGSGLGNQYF.

This rearrangement joins TRBV19 to TRBJ1-6, with unresolved D. Trimming left V 3 bases short and J 6 bases short, with 15 bases between. Germline CDR1 LNHDA, CDR2 SQIVND (reference sequence). The CDR3 covers 16 residues. This chain's CDR3 is CASSIVVGQTNSPLHF. For the CDR3, the DNA is TGTGCCAGTAGTATCGTGGTCGGTCAGACTAATTCACCCCTCCACTTT.

Of note for this clone: A read error may produce the germline difference seen at one junction end. The chain links TRBV7-6 to TRBJ2-1; 7 nucleotides line up with TRBD1. This CDR3 has 12 residues. The germline CDR1 and CDR2 sequences are SGHVS and FNYEAQ. The CDR3 region has the DNA TGTGCCAGCGGCTTAGTGGGACAGGAGCAGTTCTTC. Protein product: CASGLVGQEQFF.

The J gene is TRBJ1-2, the V gene TRBV2; unclear D gene. CDR3 length: 18 amino acids. V gave up 1 base and J gave up 2 bases, with 20 bases separating them. From germline, CDR1 is SNHLY and CDR2 FYNNEI. CDR3 protein: CASSEGRGRVSGNYGYTF. The CDR3 bases are TGTGCCAGCAGTGAAGGTCGCGGGCGGGTCTCTGGGAACTATGGCTACACCTTC.

This chain joins TRBV7-2 and TRBJ1-2; TRBD1 agrees at 7 bases. The CDR3 is 18 amino acids. J lost 0 bases, V lost 1 base, and 11 bases had no gene match. Per the germline V gene, CDR1 is SGHTA and CDR2 is FQGNSA. Written as DNA, the CDR3 is TGTGCCAGCAGCTTAGTGGGGCCCGGGACAGTTTCTAACTATGGCTACACCTTC. Translated, it gives CASSLVGPGTVSNYGYTF.

V usage is TRBV5-4 and J usage is TRBJ2-5; weak D call: TRBD1 (6 bases). The CDR3 has 15 amino acids. Germline lookup yields CDR1 SGHNT and CDR2 YYREEE (reference sequence). V lost 6 bases, J lost 2 bases, and 17 bases lay in between. The CDR3 loop is CASKKGDGQQETQYF. The DNA for the CDR3 is TGTGCCAGCAAAAAAGGGGACGGACAGCAAGAGACCCAGTACTTC.

This chain uses TRBV11-1 with TRBJ2-5; the D gene is possibly TRBD1 (6 bases). This CDR3 has 16 amino acids. Trimming shortened V by 0 bases and J by 5 bases, and 16 bases separated the two germline ends. Per germline, CDR1 SGHAT and CDR2 FQDESV (reference sequence). CDR3 residues: CASSLADSFPTETQYF. CDR3 DNA sequence: TGTGCCAGCAGCTTAGCGGACAGCTTTCCTACGGAGACCCAGTACTTC.

V is TRBV4-2 and J is TRBJ2-6; D may be TRBD1 (5 bases). The CDR3 extends over 16 amino acids. Germline loops: CDR1 LGHNA, CDR2 YNFKEQ. Trimming cost V 5 bases and J 0 bases, with 11 bases left between them. CDR3 in DNA: TGTGCCAGCAGCTCAAGGGGCTCCTCTGGGGCCAACGTCCTGACTTTC. It codes for CASSSRGSSGANVLTF.

The genes are TRBV5-1 and TRBJ2-1, with D uncertain. V lost 0 bases and J lost 2, with 9 bases in between. CDR3 length equals 15 residues. Germline V gene data show CDR1 as SGHRS and CDR2 as YFSETQ. CDR3 sequence (DNA): TGCGCCAGCAGCTTGGTGGCCGGCACCTACAATGAGCAGTTCTTC. It is translated as CASSLVAGTYNEQFF.

This chain joins TRBV5-5 and TRBJ1-2; D call uncertain. The CDR3 covers 14 residues. Germline V CDR1 and CDR2: SGHKS, YYEKEE (reference sequence). V was shortened by 3 bases and J by 2 bases, with 11 bases between the two germline ends. The CDR3 DNA is TGTGCCAGCAGCTCATTTAGCGGGAACTATGGCTACACCTTC. It translates to CASSSFSGNYGYTF.

This clone has just a few counts. The chain joins TRBV5-4 to TRBJ2-1; TRBD2 matches at 11 bases. The CDR3 spans 14 residues. Germline V lookup: CDR1 SGHNT, CDR2 YYREEE (reference sequence). Trimming removed 2 bases from V and 8 bases from J; junction bases left unmatched: 3. CDR3 bases: TGTGCCAGCAGCTTTCTTAGCGGGGGGGATGAGCAGTTCTTC. Residues: CASSFLSGGDEQFF.

The V and J genes are TRBV28 and TRBJ1-2, with D perhaps matching TRBD1 (5 bases). Germline values: CDR1 MDHEN, CDR2 SYDVKM. The CDR3 is 18 residues long. Trimming pared 5 bases from V and 0 bases from J, leaving 22 bases between. The CDR3 nucleotides are TGTGCCAGCAGTAAAGGGGTGTCCTATTTATCTACTAACTATGGCTACACCTTC. Amino acids: CASSKGVSYLSTNYGYTF.

The chain is built from TRBV5-1 and TRBJ2-2, with a possible D match to TRBD1 (6 bases). Germline V gene sequence: CDR1 SGHRS, CDR2 YFSETQ. The CDR3 length is 15 residues. V dropped 2 bases and J dropped 4 bases, with 12 bases sitting between them. The CDR3, as DNA: TGCGCCAGCAGCTTACCGGGACACCCCACCGGGGAGCTGTTTTTT. Residues: CASSLPGHPTGELFF.

This clone was recorded once. This chain connects TRBV18 to TRBJ2-6; D is unclear. CDR3 length equals 15 residues. The V gene lost 3 bases and the J gene lost 0 bases, with 6 bases spanning the gap. CDR1 and CDR2 from the germline V gene are KGHSH and LQKENI. The chain's CDR3 is CASSPPSSGANVLTF. CDR3 DNA sequence: TGTGCCAGCTCACCGCCGAGCTCTGGGGCCAACGTCCTGACTTTC. The full variable domain, rest sourced from reference TRBV18 and TRBJ2-6, is NAGVMQNPRHLVRRRGQEARLRCSPMKGHSHVYWYRQLPEEGLKFMVYLQKENIIDESGMPKERFSAEFPKEGPSILRIQQVVRGDSAAYFCASSPPSSGANVLTFGAGSRLTVL.

For the CDR3, the DNA is TGTGCCAGCAGTTTAGGCCAGGGAAACACCGGGGAGCTGTTTTTT. Amino acids: CASSLGQGNTGELFF. The chain is built from TRBV6-6 and TRBJ2-2, with D possibly TRBD1 on 5 matching bases. The CDR3 length is 15 residues. Per germline, CDR1 MNHNY and CDR2 SVGAGI (reference sequence). V dropped 4 bases and J dropped 2 bases, with 11 bases sitting between them.

This clone was picked up one time. The chain couples TRBV5-4 to TRBJ1-3, with unresolved D. The V gene lost 0 bases and the J gene lost 4 bases, with 14 bases spanning the gap. The germline gives CDR1 SGHNT, CDR2 YYREEE (reference sequence). The CDR3 has 16 residues. The CDR3 DNA is TGTGCCAGCAGCTTGGATCCCCCAGGAGGGGGAAACACCATATATTTT. Its protein product is CASSLDPPGGGNTIYF. Looking up the rest from reference TRBV5-4 and TRBJ1-3 gives the full variable domain: ETGVTQSPTHLIKTRGQQVTLRCSSQSGHNTVSWYQQALGQGPQFIFQYYREEENGRGNFPPRFSGLQFPNYSSELNVNALELDDSALYLCASSLDPPGGGNTIYFGEGSWLTVV.

V is TRBV11-2 and J is TRBJ2-5; 9 nucleotides align to TRBD2. The V and J ends lost 5 bases and 4 bases, in that order; junction bases with no gene match: 8. Germline V gene lookup returns CDR1 SGHAT and CDR2 FQNNGV. CDR3 length: 15 residues. CDR3 sequence: CASSARLAAPETQYF. As DNA, the CDR3 is TGTGCCAGCAGCGCGCGACTAGCGGCCCCAGAGACCCAGTACTTC. The variable domain in full, with the rest retrieved from reference TRBV11-2 and TRBJ2-5, is EAGVAQSPRYKIIEKRQSVAFWCNPISGHATLYWYQQILGQGPKLLIQFQNNGVVDDSQLPKDRFSAERLKGVDSTLKIQPAKLEDSAVYLCASSARLAAPETQYFGPGTRLLVL.

The chain recombines TRBV4-3 with TRBJ2-5; perhaps D is TRBD1 or TRBD2 (5 bases each). CDR1 and CDR2 from the germline V gene are LGHNA and YSLEER. The CDR3 loop spans 15 amino acids. Deletions cut 1 base from V and 2 bases from J, with 11 bases between. Here the CDR3 DNA reads TGCGCCAGCAGCCAAGGAGGGGTTTCTCAAGAGACCCAGTACTTC. Protein product: CASSQGGVSQETQYF.

This sequence joins TRBV7-8 and TRBJ2-2, with no clear D. This CDR3 has 11 residues. Trimming removed 1 base at V and 11 bases at J, with 5 bases between. From germline, CDR1 is SGHVS and CDR2 FQNEAQ. The CDR3 is CASSLGPELFF. The CDR3 DNA follows: TGTGCCAGCAGCTTAGGGCCAGAGCTGTTTTTT.

The chain recombines TRBV7-2 with TRBJ1-1; unclear D gene. This CDR3 contains 13 residues. CDR1 and CDR2 from the germline V gene are SGHTA and FQGNSA. Trimming took 2 bases from V and 1 from J, leaving 5 bases between them. CDR3 loop: CASSLTPNTEAFF. In DNA form, the CDR3 reads TGTGCCAGCAGCTTAACCCCGAACACTGAAGCTTTCTTT.

The chain couples TRBV9 to TRBJ2-3, with a weak D call TRBD2 (5 bases). V was trimmed by 0 bases and J by 5 bases, leaving 10 bases between them. The CDR3 totals 14 residues. Germline CDR1 reads SGDLS; CDR2 reads YYNGEE. The chain's CDR3 is CASSVEGGRDTQYF. The CDR3 nucleotides are TGTGCCAGCAGCGTAGAAGGTGGGAGAGATACGCAGTATTTT.